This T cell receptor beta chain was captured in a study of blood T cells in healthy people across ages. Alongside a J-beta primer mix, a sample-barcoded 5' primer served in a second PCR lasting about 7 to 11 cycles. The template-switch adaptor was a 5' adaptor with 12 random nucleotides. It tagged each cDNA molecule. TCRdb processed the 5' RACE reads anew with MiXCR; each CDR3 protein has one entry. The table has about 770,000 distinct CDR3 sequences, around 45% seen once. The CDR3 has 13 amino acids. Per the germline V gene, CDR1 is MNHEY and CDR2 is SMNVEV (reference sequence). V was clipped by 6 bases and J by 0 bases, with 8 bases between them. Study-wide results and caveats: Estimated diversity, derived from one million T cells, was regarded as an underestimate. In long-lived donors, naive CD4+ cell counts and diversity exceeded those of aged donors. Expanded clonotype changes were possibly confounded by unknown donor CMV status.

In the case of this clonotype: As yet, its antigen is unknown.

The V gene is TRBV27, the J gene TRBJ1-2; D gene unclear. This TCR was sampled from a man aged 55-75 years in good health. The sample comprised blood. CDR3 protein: CASRPTTNYGYTF. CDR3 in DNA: TGTGCCAGCAGGCCGACAACTAACTATGGCTACACCTTC.